This T cell receptor beta chain was identified during a study of control samples from healthy donors and cancer patients. Between the trimmed V and J ends, which lost 0 bases and 12 bases, there was a span of 18 bases. This CDR3 comprises 14 residues. Germline V gene sequence: CDR1 MGHRA, CDR2 YSYEKL. Sequencing was performed with immunoSEQ multiplex PCR; in TCRdb, only in-frame clones are kept and a portion is missing. The sample gives fewer than 100,000 clones, more than 75% of which show up once; about 2% is in the top ten. The receptor comes from a man aged 60 to 69 in good health. What was sequenced was blood. The chain has TRBV4-1 and TRBJ2-7, with no clear D. Here the CDR3 reads CASSQEPIRQPRYF. CDR3 DNA sequence: TGCGCCAGCAGCCAAGAGCCAATTAGGCAGCCGAGGTACTTC.